These 3 T cell receptor beta chains were all obtained from the same sample, sequenced in a study of identical twins. Each CDR3 protein is one row after TCRdb ran MiXCR on the 5' RACE reads. The sample has around 500,000 distinct CDR3 sequences, 13% to 15% seen once. This same sample was also part of a study on yellow fever vaccine responses in identical twins.

The sample taken for sequencing was CD4+ T cells sorted from blood. The receptors derive from a young woman in good health.

This chain joins TRBV5-1 and TRBJ2-7, with TRBD2 matching 9 bases. V trimming: 0 bases; J trimming: 6 bases; junction bases outside the gene matches: 4. Germline CDR1 is SGHRS and CDR2 is YFSETQ. The CDR3 covers 14 residues. The CDR3 spells CASSLDSGRIEQYF. Here the CDR3 DNA reads TGCGCCAGCAGCTTGGATAGCGGGAGAATCGAGCAGTACTTC.

This clonotype was found once. CDR3 sequence reads: CSASTGGKGLGWYEQYF. The CDR3 region has the DNA TGCAGTGCTAGCACAGGGGGCAAGGGCCTAGGGTGGTACGAGCAGTACTTC. This rearrangement joins TRBV20-1 to TRBJ2-7; the match to TRBD1 covers 9 bases. The CDR3 has 17 amino acids. V shed 3 bases, J shed 4 bases, and the junction held 16 bases outside the gene matches. Germline values: CDR1 DFQATT, CDR2 SNEGSKA (reference sequence).

A few counts support this clonotype. The V call is TRBV30, the J call TRBJ2-3; 7 bases are shared with TRBD2. The CDR3 is 15 residues long. Per the germline V gene, CDR1 is GTSNPN and CDR2 is SVGIG (reference sequence). The junction had 8 bases not matched to a gene; V was cut back by 3 bases and J by 2 bases. CDR3 sequence reads: CAWSEQAGYTDTQYF. The CDR3 bases are TGTGCCTGGAGCGAACAAGCGGGGTACACAGATACGCAGTATTTT.